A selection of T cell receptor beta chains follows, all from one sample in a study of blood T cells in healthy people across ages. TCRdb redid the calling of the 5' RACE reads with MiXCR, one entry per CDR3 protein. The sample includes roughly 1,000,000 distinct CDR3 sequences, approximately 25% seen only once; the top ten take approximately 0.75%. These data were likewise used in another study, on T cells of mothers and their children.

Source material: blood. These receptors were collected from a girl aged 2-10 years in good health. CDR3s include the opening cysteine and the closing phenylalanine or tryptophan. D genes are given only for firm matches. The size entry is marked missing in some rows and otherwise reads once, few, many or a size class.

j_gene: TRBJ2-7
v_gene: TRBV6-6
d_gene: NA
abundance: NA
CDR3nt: TGTGCCAGCAGTCTGGGACAAATCTCCCACGAGCAGTACTTC
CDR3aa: CASSLGQISHEQYF

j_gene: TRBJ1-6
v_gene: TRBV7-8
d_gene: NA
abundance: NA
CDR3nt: TGTGCCAGCAGCTTTCAGGGCTGGGATAGCTCCTATAATTCACCCCTCCACTTT
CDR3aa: CASSFQGWDSSYNSPLHF

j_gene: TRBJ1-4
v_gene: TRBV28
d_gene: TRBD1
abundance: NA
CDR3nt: TGTGCCAGCAGTTTAGCACAGGGGGCGAAAGATTTT
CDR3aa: CASSLAQGAKDF

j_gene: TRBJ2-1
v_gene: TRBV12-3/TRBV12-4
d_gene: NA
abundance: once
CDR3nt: TGTGCCAGCAGTTTCCTCCAGGGTGATAGGAATGAGCAGTTCTTC
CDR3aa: CASSFLQGDRNEQFF

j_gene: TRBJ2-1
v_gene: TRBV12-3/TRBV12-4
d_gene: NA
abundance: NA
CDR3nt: TGTGCCAGCAGTTTGGACGGGACCGGGCGGGAGCAGTTCTTC
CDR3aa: CASSLDGTGREQFF

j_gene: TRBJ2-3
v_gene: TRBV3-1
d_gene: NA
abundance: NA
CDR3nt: TGTGCCAGCAGCCAAGACGGGTCCAGCGTGGTGACAGATACGCAGTATTTT
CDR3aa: CASSQDGSSVVTDTQYF

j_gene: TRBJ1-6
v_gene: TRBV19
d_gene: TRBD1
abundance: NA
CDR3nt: TGTGCCAGTAGTAGGAATCGAGAGACAGGGGGGATCTCACCCCTCCACTTT
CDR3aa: CASSRNRETGGISPLHF

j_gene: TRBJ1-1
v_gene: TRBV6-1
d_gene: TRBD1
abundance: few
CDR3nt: TGTGCCAGCAGCCCCACACCGGGACAGGTCCGCACTGAAGCTTTCTTT
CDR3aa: CASSPTPGQVRTEAFF

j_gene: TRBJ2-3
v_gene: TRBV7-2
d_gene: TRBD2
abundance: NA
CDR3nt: TGTGCCAGCAGCTTTCTCCCAGCGGGAGGGGGAGATACGCAGTATTTT
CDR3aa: CASSFLPAGGGDTQYF

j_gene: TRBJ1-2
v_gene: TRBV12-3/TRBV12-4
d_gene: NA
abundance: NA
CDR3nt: TGTGCCAGCAGTGATGGACTCTTCCCTGGCTACACCTTC
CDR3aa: CASSDGLFPGYTF

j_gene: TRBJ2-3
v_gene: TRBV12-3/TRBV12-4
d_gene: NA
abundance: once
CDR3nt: TGTGCCAGCAGTTTGGGGAGGACGGCAGCAGATACGCAGTATTTT
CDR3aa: CASSLGRTAADTQYF

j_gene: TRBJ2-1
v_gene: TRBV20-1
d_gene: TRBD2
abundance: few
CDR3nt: TGCAGTGCTAGGCTAGGACTAGCGACCGACAATGAGCAGTTCTTC
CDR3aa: CSARLGLATDNEQFF

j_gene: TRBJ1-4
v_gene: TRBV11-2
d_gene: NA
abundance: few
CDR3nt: TGTGCCAGCAGCTTAAACAGGAATCCTGAAAAACTGTTTTTT
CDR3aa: CASSLNRNPEKLFF

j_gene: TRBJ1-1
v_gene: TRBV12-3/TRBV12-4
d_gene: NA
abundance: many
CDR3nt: TGTGCCAGCAGGGAGGGTGGGACTGAAGCTTTCTTT
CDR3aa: CASREGGTEAFF

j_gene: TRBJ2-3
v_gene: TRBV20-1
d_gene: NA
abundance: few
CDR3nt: TGCAGTGCTAGGCGGGGGAGGACAGGGCGTTTGCGGGAGGTGGATACGCAGTATTTT
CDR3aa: CSARRGRTGRLREVDTQYF

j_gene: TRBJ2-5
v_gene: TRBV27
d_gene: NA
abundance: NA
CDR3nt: TGTGCCAGCAGTGTAACAGGGATTCTCCAAGAGACCCAGTACTTC
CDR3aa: CASSVTGILQETQYF

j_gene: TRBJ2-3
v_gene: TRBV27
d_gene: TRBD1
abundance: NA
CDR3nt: TGTGCCAGCAGTTTTCTGGACAGGGGGCAAACAGATACGCGGTATTTT
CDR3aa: CASSFLDRGQTDTRYF

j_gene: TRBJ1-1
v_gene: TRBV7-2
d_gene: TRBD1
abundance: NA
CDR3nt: TGTGCCAGCAGATGGAATGAGGGACAGACTTTT
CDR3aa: CASRWNEGQTF

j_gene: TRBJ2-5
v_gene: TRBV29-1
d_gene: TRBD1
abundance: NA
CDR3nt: TGCAGCGCACAGGGGGCCCTGAGGGAGACCCAGTACTTC
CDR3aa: CSAQGALRETQYF

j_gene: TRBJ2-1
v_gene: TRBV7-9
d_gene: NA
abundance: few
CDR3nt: TGTGCCAGCAGCTTACTCTCTTTGGAGGGCAATGAGCAGTTCTTC
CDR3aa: CASSLLSLEGNEQFF

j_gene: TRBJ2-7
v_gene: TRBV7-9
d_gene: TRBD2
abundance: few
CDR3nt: TGTGCCAGCAGCTTAGGTGGTCGGGAGGTAAGGTACTTC
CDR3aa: CASSLGGREVRYF